The T cell receptor beta chain described here comes from a study of siplizumab effects on memory and regulatory T cells. Of note for this clone: Its antigen is unknown.

Germline V gene lookup returns CDR1 SGHVS and CDR2 FQNEAQ. V dropped 1 base and J dropped 2 bases, with 18 bases sitting between them. There are 17 residues in the CDR3. Study results and limitations: No naive or memory phenotype could be assigned to roughly 75-97% of proliferating clones.

The table came from immunoSEQ multiplex PCR; TCRdb's copy has only in-frame clones and leaves some out. The top ten clones hold 1% to 1.5% of a sample with around 100,000 clones, around 93% of them seen once. Sequencing was carried out using non-Treg CD4+ T cells sorted from blood. The sequence derives from a human donor in good health. The chain combines TRBV7-8 with TRBJ2-7; possibly TRBD1 or TRBD2 for D (5 bases each). The CDR3 DNA is TGTGCCAGCAGCTTAGGACTTGTTTGGGGGATAACCTACGAGCAGTACTTC. The encoded protein is CASSLGLVWGITYEQYF.